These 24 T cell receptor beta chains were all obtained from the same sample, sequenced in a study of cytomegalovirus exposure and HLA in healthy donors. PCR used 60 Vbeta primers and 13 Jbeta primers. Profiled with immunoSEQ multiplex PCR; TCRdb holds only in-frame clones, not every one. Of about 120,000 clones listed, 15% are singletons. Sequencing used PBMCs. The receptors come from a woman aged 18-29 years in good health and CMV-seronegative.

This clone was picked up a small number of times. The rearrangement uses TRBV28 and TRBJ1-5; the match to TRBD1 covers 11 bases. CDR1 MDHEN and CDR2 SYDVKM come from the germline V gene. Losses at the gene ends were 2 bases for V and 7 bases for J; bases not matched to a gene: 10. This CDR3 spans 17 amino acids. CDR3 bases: TGTGCCAGCAGTTTACCCTCCGGACAGGGGGCGAGGCAGCCCCAGCATTTT. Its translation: CASSLPSGQGARQPQHF.

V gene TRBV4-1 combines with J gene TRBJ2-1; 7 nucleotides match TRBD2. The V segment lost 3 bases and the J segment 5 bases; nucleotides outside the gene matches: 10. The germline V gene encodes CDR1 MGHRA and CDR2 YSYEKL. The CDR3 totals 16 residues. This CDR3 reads CASSQAPREDHNEQFF. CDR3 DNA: TGCGCCAGCAGCCAGGCCCCCCGGGAGGACCACAATGAGCAGTTCTTC.

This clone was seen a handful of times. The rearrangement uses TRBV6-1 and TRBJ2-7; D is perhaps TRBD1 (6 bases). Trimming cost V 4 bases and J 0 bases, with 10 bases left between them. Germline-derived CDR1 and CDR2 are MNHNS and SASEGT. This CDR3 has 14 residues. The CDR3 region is CASSVGQNSYEQYF. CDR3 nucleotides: TGTGCCAGCAGTGTCGGACAGAACTCCTACGAGCAGTACTTC.

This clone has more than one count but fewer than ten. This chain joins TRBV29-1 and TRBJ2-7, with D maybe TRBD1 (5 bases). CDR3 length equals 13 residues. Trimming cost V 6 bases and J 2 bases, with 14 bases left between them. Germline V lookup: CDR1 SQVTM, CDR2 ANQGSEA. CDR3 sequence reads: CSVTATGTYEQYF. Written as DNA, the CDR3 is TGCAGCGTGACAGCAACTGGGACCTACGAGCAGTACTTC.

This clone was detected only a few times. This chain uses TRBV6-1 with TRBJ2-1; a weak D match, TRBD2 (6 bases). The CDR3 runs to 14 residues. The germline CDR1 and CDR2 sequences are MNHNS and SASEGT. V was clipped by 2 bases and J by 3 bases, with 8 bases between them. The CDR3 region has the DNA TGTGCCAGCAGTGAACGGGGACTCTACAATGAGCAGTTCTTC. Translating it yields CASSERGLYNEQFF.

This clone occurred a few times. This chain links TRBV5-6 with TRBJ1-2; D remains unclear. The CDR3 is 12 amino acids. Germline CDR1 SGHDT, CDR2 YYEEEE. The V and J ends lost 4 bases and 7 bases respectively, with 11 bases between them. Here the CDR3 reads CASSLGRGGYTF. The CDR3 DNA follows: TGTGCCAGCAGCCTCGGACGGGGTGGCTACACCTTC. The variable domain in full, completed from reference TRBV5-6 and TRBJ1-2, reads DAGVTQSPTHLIKTRGQQVTLRCSPKSGHDTVSWYQQALGQGPQFIFQYYEEEERQRGNFPDRFSGHQFPNYSSELNVNALLLGDSALYLCASSLGRGGYTFGSGTRLTVV.

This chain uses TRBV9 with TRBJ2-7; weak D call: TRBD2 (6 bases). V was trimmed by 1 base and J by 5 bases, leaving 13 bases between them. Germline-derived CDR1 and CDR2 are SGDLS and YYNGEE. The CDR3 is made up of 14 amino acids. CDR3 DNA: TGTGCCAGCAGCGTACGAGGAGGGAGGAACGAGCAGTACTTC. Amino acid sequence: CASSVRGGRNEQYF. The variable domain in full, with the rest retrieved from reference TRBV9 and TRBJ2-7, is DSGVTQTPKHLITATGQRVTLRCSPRSGDLSVYWYQQSLDQGLQFLIQYYNGEERAKGNILERFSAQQFPDLHSELNLSSLELGDSALYFCASSVRGGRNEQYFGPGTRLTVT.

The CDR3 sequence: CASSEDGMRSNQPQHF. The DNA of the CDR3 is TGTGCCAGCAGTGAGGATGGCATGAGGAGCAATCAGCCCCAGCATTTT. The rearrangement links TRBV2 to TRBJ1-5; no definite D call. Germline CDR1 reads SNHLY; CDR2 reads FYNNEI. V lost 3 bases to trimming and J lost 1 base, with 13 bases between them. This CDR3 spans 16 amino acids.

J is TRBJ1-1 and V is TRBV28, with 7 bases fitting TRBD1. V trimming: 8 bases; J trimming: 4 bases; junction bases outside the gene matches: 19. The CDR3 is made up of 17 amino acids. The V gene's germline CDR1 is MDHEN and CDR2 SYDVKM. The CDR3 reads CASGVANRGRGGTEAFF. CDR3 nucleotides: TGTGCCAGCGGAGTGGCGAACAGGGGCAGGGGTGGCACTGAAGCTTTCTTT.

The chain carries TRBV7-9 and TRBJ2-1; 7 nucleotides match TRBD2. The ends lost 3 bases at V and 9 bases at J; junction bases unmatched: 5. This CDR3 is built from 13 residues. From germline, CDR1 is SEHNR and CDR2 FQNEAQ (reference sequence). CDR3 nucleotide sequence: TGTGCCAGCAGCTTGGTGGGAGGGAGTGAGCAGTTCTTC. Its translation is CASSLVGGSEQFF.

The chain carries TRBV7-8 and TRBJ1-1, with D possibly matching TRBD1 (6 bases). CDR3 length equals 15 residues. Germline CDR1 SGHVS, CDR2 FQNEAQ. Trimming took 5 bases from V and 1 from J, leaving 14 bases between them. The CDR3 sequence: CASSRRQAQNTEAFF. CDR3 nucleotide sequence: TGTGCCAGCAGCCGGAGACAGGCCCAGAACACTGAAGCTTTCTTT.

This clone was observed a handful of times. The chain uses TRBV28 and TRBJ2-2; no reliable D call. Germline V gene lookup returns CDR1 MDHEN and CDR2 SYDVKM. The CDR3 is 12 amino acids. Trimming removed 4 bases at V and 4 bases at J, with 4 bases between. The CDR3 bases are TGTGCCAGCAGTTCGAGCACCGGGGAGCTGTTTTTT. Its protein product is CASSSSTGELFF.

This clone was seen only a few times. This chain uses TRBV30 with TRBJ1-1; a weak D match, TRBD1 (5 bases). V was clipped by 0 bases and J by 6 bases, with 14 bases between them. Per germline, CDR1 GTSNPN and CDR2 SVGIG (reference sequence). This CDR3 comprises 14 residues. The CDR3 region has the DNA TGTGCCTGGAGTGTAGGAGGGACGGACGCTGAAGCTTTCTTT. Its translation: CAWSVGGTDAEAFF.

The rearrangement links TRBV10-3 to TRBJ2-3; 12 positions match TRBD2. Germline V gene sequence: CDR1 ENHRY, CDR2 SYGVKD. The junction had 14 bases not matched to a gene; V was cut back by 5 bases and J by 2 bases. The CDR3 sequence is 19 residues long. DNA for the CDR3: TGTGCCATCAGTTTGGACAGGGAAGGACTAGCGGGGATCACAGATACGCAGTATTTT. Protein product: CAISLDREGLAGITDTQYF.

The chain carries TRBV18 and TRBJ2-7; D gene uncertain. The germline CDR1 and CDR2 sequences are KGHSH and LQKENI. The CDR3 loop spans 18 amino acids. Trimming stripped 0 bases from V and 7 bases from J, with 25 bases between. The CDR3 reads CASSPPIILASALGEQYF. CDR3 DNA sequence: TGTGCCAGCTCACCACCGATAATATTGGCGAGCGCCCTCGGGGAGCAGTACTTC.

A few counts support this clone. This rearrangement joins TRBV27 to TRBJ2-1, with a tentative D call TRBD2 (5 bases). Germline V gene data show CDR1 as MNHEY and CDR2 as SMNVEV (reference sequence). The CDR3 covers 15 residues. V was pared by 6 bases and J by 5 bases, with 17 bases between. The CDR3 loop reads CASRSDSGPHNEQFF. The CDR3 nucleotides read TGTGCCAGCAGATCGGACTCCGGGCCCCACAATGAGCAGTTCTTC.

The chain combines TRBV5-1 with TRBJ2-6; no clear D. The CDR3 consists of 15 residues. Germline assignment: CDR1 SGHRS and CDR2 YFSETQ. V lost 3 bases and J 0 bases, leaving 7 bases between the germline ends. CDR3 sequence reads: CASSSFGSGANVLTF. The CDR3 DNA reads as TGCGCCAGCAGCTCCTTCGGCTCTGGGGCCAACGTCCTGACTTTC.

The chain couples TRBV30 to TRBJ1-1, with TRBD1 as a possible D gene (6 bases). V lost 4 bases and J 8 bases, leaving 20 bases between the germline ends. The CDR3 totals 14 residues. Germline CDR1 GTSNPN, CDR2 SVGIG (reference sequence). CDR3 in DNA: TGTGCCTGGACCACTAGTGGGGGGGCGGGGGAAGCTTTCTTT. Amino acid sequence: CAWTTSGGAGEAFF.

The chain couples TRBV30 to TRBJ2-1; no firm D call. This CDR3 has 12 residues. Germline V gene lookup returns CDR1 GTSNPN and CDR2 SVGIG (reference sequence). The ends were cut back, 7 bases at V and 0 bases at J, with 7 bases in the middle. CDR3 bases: TGTGCCTACTCGAGCTCCTACAATGAGCAGTTCTTC. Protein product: CAYSSSYNEQFF. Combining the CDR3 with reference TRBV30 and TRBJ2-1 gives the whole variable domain SQTIHQWPATLVQPVGSPLSLECTVEGTSNPNLYWYRQAAGRGLQLLFYSVGIGQISSEVPQNLSASRPQDRQFILSSKKLLLSDSGFYLCAYSSSYNEQFFGPGTRLTVL.

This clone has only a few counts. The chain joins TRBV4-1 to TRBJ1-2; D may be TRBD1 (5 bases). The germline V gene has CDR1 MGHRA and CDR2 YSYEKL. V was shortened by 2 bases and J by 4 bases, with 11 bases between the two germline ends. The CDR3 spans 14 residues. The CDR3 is CASSQQTAAYGYTF. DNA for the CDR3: TGCGCCAGCAGCCAACAGACAGCTGCCTATGGCTACACCTTC.

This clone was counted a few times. CDR3 DNA: TGTGCCAGCCTTAGCGGGAGGAGCTCAGATACGCAGTATTTT. Translated: CASLSGRSSDTQYF. V is TRBV6-1 and J is TRBJ2-3, with TRBD2 matching 10 bases. Germline V lookup: CDR1 MNHNS, CDR2 SASEGT. Germline trimming cut 8 bases from V and 4 bases from J; bases unmatched to any gene: 6. This CDR3 has 14 amino acids.

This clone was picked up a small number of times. CDR3 amino acids: CASSAPAGSTDTQYF. CDR3 in DNA: TGTGCCAGCAGTGCCCCGGCGGGTAGCACAGATACGCAGTATTTT. This rearrangement joins TRBV28 to TRBJ2-3; D might be TRBD2 (5 bases). CDR1 is MDHEN, CDR2 SYDVKM, per germline. The CDR3 totals 15 residues. Trimming stripped 5 bases from V and 0 bases from J, with 12 bases between.

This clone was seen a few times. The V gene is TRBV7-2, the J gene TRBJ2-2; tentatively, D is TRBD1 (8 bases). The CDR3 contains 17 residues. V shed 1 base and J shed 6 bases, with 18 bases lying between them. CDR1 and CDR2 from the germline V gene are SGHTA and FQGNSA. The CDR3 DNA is TGTGCCAGCAGCTTAGAGGGGGGGACAGGTGACCCCGGGGAGCTGTTTTTT. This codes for CASSLEGGTGDPGELFF.

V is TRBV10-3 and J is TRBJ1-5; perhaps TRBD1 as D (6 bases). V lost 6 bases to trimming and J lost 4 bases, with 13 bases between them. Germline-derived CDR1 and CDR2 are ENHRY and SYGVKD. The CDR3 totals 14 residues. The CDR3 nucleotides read TGTGCCATCAGACCGGACAGTCCTAATCAGCCCCAGCATTTT. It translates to CAIRPDSPNQPQHF.